Listed below are T cell receptor beta chains from one sample, sequenced in a study of T cell repertoires in cytomegalovirus infection. TCRdb itself ran the reads through MiXCR, one entry per CDR3 protein. The sample holds approximately 320,000 distinct CDR3 sequences, more than 9% seen once. The sample consisted of PBMCs. These TCRs come from a human donor in good health (CMV status not recorded). Some clones in this sample may be carry-over from other donors' samples. The CDR3 runs from the conserved cysteine through the conserved F or W. The D gene is left open where the match is weak. Only part of the rows carry a size: once, few, many, or a class if the clone is expanded.

>TRBJ2-2|TRBV11-1|-|many
TGTGCCAGCAGCTTAGGGTTCGGGAACACCGGGGAGCTGTTTTTT
CASSLGFGNTGELFF
>TRBJ1-4|TRBV7-6|TRBD1|many
TGTGCCAGCAGCCAGTTGACAGGGGTAACGGAAAAACTGTTTTTT
CASSQLTGVTEKLFF
>TRBJ1-1|TRBV2|-|few
TGTGCCAGCAGGCTCGTCTGGGGCACTGAAGCTTTCTTT
CASRLVWGTEAFF
>TRBJ2-7|TRBV7-2|TRBD2|-
TGTGCCAGCAGCTTAGCGCAACTAGCGGGGGGGAGCTCCTACGAGCAGTACTTC
CASSLAQLAGGSSYEQYF
>TRBJ2-6|TRBV6-8|-|-
TGTGCCAGCAGCTTCACCTATACCTGGGACTTCTCTGGGGCCAACGTCCTGACTTTC
CASSFTYTWDFSGANVLTF
>TRBJ2-5|TRBV24-1|TRBD1|-
TGTGCCACCAGTGGAGGACAGGGGGCTCAAGAGACCCAGTACTTC
CATSGGQGAQETQYF
>TRBJ1-2|TRBV19|-|-
TGTGCCAGTAACGCTAACTATGGCTACACCTTC
CASNANYGYTF
>TRBJ2-2|TRBV12-5|TRBD2|many
TGTGCTAGTGGTTCCACCCTGGGGACTACGAACACCGGGGAGCTGTTTTTT
CASGSTLGTTNTGELFF
>TRBJ2-2|TRBV12-3/TRBV12-4|TRBD2|-
TGTGCCAGCTCATGGACTAGCCTTACCGGGGAGCTGTTTTTT
CASSWTSLTGELFF
>TRBJ1-1|TRBV30|-|-
TGTGCCTGGACTTCGGACAGCCCCTACGCCGCTTTCTTT
CAWTSDSPYAAFF
>TRBJ2-7|TRBV28|-|-
TGTGCCAGCAGTATCATACAGGGAAACTACGAGCAGTACTTC
CASSIIQGNYEQYF
>TRBJ1-1|TRBV7-9|-|few
TGTGCCAGCAGCCCAGAGCCAAGAACTGAAGCTTTCTTT
CASSPEPRTEAFF
>TRBJ2-3|TRBV15|TRBD2|-
TGTGCCACCCGACTAGCGGGAGGAGTCTCAGATACGCAGTATTTT
CATRLAGGVSDTQYF
>TRBJ2-7|TRBV29-1|-|-
TGCAGCGTTCAGGGGGGCTACGAGCAGTACTTC
CSVQGGYEQYF
>TRBJ1-2|TRBV28|TRBD1|many
TGTGCCAGCAGCTCCACGACAGGGATGGGCGGCTACACCTTC
CASSSTTGMGGYTF
>TRBJ2-3|TRBV7-9|-|many
TGTGCCAGCAGCCCCCTAACGGGCCGGTTTGATACGCAGTATTTT
CASSPLTGRFDTQYF
>TRBJ2-1|TRBV11-2|-|many
TGTGCCACCACCCCGGGGGCAGCCTACAATGAGCAGTTCTTC
CATTPGAAYNEQFF
>TRBJ2-2|TRBV12-3/TRBV12-4|TRBD2|many
TGTGCCAGCAATGGGCTAGCGGAGAACACCGGGGAGCTGTTTTTT
CASNGLAENTGELFF
>TRBJ1-1|TRBV2|TRBD1|once
TGTGCCAGCATTGGGACAGGGGGGGCTTTCTTT
CASIGTGGAFF
>TRBJ2-7|TRBV28|TRBD1|-
TGTGCCAGCCGTCCGCGGACCTCAGGGGGCTTTTACGAGCAGTACTTC
CASRPRTSGGFYEQYF
>TRBJ1-2|TRBV7-2|-|many
TGTGCCAGCAATGTCGAAGCCAACTATGGCTACACCTTC
CASNVEANYGYTF
>TRBJ1-1|TRBV19|TRBD1|few
TGTGCCAGTAGTCCTAGGACAGGGCGGCACACTGAAGCTTTCTTT
CASSPRTGRHTEAFF
>TRBJ1-1|TRBV19|-|-
TGTGCCAGTAGTGTTCTCATGAACACTGAAGCTTTCTTT
CASSVLMNTEAFF
>TRBJ1-5|TRBV24-1|-|-
TGTGCCACCAGTGATTCCCGATCCAGGCAGCCCCAGCATTTT
CATSDSRSRQPQHF
>TRBJ2-3|TRBV20-1|-|few
TGCAGTGCTATCGATTCAGGGACAGATACGCAGTATTTT
CSAIDSGTDTQYF